This T cell receptor beta chain was recovered during a study of blood T cell repertoires in COVID-19. CDR1 is SNHLY, CDR2 FYNNEI, per germline. This CDR3 is 13 amino acids long. The ends lost 10 bases at V and 5 bases at J; junction bases unmatched: 6. Authors' processing steps: Quantification of nucleated cells was approximated via reference gene primer amplification. The assay was immunoSEQ multiplex PCR, and TCRdb's table has in-frame clones only and misses some. D and trimming come from the DNA, and the V and J calls and clone size come from that table. In the table there are over 200,000 clones, 83% of which are singletons.

The specimen sequenced was peripheral blood. V is TRBV2 and J is TRBJ1-4, with TRBD1 matching 8 bases. The origin of this receptor is a woman between 45 and 65 years old with acute or convalescent COVID-19. CDR3 protein: CATTRTGNEKLFF. The CDR3 nucleotides read TGTGCCACCACCCGGACAGGGAATGAAAAACTGTTTTTT.